A selection of T cell receptor beta chains follows, all from one sample in a study of radiation and T cells in renal cell carcinoma. Generated by immunoSEQ multiplex PCR, the TCRdb table keeps only in-frame clones and is missing some. The repertoire has roughly 64,000 clones, over 65% of them found once; the top ten carry roughly 7.5%. The source material was blood, sampled from a patient whose treatment included radiotherapy and nephrectomy. These receptors all stem from a man in his 60s with renal cell carcinoma. CDR3s leave out the opening cysteine and the closing phenylalanine or tryptophan. Fields, in order: CDR3 length, V gene, CDR3 protein.

length: 11
V: TRBV4-3
CDR3: ASSQERRDTQY

length: 14
V: TRBV10-3
CDR3: AISGRGAASSYEQY

length: 13
V: TRBV19
CDR3: ASTGSRGRRDGYT

length: 11
V: TRBV30
CDR3: AWSRGRGNGYT

length: 13
V: TRBV13
CDR3: ASSLWDRGGDTQY

length: 12
V: TRBV5-6
CDR3: ASSGDRGLSEQY

length: 13
V: TRBV6-6
CDR3: ASVPAGVRGQPQH

length: 11
V: TRBV6-4
CDR3: ASSLERSDTQY

length: 11
V: TRBV14
CDR3: ASSPRLPNEQF

length: 13
V: TRBV7-7
CDR3: ATQEGGLRTGELF

length: 13
V: TRBV6-5
CDR3: ASSRTRHSYNEQF

length: 15
V: TRBV18
CDR3: ASSPDALVQGGDEQF

length: 13
V: TRBV5-1
CDR3: ASSFGRAEGNEQY

length: 13
V: TRBV5-1
CDR3: ASRTATATNEKLF

length: 13
V: TRBV2
CDR3: ASIPGTSSYNEQF

length: 14
V: TRBV6-6
CDR3: ASTTQRAGVKGEQF

length: 14
V: TRBV5-1
CDR3: ASSLDGSTSTDTQY

length: 10
V: TRBV5-8
CDR3: ASSTTLVEAF

length: 11
V: TRBV10-1
CDR3: ASSEFMNTEAF

length: 17
V: TRBV12-5
CDR3: ASGPPRDRGDSGANVLT

length: 13
V: TRBV28
CDR3: ASRNRGQGGNTIY

length: 17
V: TRBV21-1
CDR3: ASSKDGRTDRSYNSPLH